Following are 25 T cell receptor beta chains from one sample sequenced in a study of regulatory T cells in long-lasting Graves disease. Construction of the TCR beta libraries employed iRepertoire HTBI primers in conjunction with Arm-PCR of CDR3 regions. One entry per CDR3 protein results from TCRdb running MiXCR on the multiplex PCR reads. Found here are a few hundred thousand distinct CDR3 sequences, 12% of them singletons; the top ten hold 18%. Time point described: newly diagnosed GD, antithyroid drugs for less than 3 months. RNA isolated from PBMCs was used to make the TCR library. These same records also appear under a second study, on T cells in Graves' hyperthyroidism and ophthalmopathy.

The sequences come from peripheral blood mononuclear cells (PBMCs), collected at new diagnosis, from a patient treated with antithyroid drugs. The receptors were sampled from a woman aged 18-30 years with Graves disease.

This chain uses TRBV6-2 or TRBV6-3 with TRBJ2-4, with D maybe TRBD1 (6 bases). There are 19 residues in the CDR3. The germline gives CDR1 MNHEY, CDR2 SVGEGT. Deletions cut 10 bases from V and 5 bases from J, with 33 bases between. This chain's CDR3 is CAKVRLNRDIPHAQNIQYF. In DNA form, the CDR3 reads TGTGCCAAGGTTCGCCTAAACCGGGACATCCCCCATGCGCAAAACATTCAGTACTTC.

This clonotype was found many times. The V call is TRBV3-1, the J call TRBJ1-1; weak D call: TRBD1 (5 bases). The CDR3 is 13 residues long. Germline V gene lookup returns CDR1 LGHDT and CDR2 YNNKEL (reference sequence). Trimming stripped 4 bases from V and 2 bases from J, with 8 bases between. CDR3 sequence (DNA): TGTGCCAGCAGCCGACAGATTAACACTGAAGCTTTCTTT. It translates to CASSRQINTEAFF.

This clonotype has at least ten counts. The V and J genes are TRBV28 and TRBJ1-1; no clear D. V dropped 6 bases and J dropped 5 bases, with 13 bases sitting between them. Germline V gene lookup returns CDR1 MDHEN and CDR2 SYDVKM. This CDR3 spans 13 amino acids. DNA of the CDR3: TGTGCCAGCAGGGGCCCGGTGGGGACTGAAGCTTTCTTT. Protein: CASRGPVGTEAFF.

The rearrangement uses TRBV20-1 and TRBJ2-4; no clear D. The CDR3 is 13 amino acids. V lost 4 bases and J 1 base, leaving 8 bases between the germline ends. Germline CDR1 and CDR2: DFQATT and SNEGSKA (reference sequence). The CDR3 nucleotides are TGCAGTGCTACTAGGTTTGCCAAAAACATTCAGTACTTC. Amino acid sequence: CSATRFAKNIQYF.

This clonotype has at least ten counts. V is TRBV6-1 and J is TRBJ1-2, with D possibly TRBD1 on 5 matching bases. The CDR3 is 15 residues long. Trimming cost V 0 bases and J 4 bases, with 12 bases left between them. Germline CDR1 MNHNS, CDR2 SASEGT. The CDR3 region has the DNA TGTGCCAGCAGTGAAGCCCACGGGGCGGTCTATGGCTACACCTTC. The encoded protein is CASSEAHGAVYGYTF.

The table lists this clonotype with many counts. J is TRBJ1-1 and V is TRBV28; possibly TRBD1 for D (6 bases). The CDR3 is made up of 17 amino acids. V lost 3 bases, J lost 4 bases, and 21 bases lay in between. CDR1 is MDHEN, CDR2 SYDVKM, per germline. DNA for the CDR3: TGTGCCAGCAGTTTGTGGGCTCGCGGCAGGGGCGGCACTGAAGCTTTCTTT. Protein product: CASSLWARGRGGTEAFF.

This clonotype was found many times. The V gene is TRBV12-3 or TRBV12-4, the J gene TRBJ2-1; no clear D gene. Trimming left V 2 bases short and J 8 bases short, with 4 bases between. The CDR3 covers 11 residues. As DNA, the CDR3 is TGTGCCAGCAGTTTAACGTATGAGCAGTTCTTC. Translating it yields CASSLTYEQFF.

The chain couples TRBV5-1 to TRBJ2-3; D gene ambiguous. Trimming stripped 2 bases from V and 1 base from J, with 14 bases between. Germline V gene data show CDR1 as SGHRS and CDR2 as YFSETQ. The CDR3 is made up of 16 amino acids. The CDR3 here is CASSFRAPSRTDTQYF. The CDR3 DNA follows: TGCGCCAGCAGCTTCCGGGCCCCCTCCCGCACAGATACGCAGTATTTT. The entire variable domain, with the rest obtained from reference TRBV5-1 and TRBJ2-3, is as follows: KAGVTQTPRYLIKTRGQQVTLSCSPISGHRSVSWYQQTPGQGLQFLFEYFSETQRNKGNFPGRFSGRQFSNSRSEMNVSTLELGDSALYLCASSFRAPSRTDTQYFGPGTRLTVL.

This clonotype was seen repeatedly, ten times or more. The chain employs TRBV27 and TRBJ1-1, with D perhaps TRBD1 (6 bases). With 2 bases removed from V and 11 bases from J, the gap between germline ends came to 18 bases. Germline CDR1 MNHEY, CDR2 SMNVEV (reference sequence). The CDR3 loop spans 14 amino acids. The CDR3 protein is CASSLTATPRGAFF. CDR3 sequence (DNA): TGTGCCAGCAGTTTAACGGCCACCCCGAGGGGGGCTTTCTTT.

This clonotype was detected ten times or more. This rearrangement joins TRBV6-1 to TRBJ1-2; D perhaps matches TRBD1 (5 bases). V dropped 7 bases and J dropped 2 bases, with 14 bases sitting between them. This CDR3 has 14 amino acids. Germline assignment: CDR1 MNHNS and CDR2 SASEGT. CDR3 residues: CASKSDGGNYGYTF. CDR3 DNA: TGTGCCAGCAAATCAGACGGGGGGAACTATGGCTACACCTTC.

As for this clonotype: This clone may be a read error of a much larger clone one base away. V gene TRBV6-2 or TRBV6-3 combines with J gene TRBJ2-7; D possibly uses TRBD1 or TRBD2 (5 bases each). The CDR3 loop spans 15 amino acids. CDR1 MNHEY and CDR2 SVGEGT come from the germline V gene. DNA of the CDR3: TGTGCCGGCAGTTACGGGCAGGGAGAAATTTACGAGCAGTACGTC. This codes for CAGSYGQGEIYEQYV.

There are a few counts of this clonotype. The CDR3 spells CASGTGYVANEKLFF. CDR3 coding DNA: TGTGCCAGTGGGACAGGATACGTGGCTAATGAAAAACTGTTTTTT. V usage is TRBV19 and J usage is TRBJ1-4; 8 bases are a match to TRBD1. Germline CDR1 is LNHDA and CDR2 is SQIVND (reference sequence). The CDR3 consists of 15 residues. V was clipped by 8 bases and J by 3 bases; unmatched bases: 8.

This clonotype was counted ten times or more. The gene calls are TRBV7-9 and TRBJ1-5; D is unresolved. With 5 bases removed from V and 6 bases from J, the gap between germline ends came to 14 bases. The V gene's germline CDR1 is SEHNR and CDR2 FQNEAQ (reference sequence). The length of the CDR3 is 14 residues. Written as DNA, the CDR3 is TGTGCCAGCAGCCCAGATCGGATGGGTCAGCCCCAGCATTTT. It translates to CASSPDRMGQPQHF.

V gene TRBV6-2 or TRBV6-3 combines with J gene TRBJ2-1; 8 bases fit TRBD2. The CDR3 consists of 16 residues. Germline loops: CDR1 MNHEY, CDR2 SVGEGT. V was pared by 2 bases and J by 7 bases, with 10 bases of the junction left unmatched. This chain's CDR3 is CASSYGSGSLDNEQFF. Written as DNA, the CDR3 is TGTGCCAGCAGTTACGGGAGCGGGAGCCTGGATAATGAGCAGTTCTTC.

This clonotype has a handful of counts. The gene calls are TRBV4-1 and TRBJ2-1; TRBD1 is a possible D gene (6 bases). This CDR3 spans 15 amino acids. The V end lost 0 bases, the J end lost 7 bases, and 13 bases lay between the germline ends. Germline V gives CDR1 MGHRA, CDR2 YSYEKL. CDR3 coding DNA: TGCGCCAGCAGCCAAGATTGGATGAGGGGGAATGAGCAGTTCTTC. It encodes CASSQDWMRGNEQFF.

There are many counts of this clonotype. In DNA, the CDR3 is TGCGCCAGCAGCTTGGACGGACTAGCCCAGCCCTACAATGAGCAGTTCTTC. As protein: CASSLDGLAQPYNEQFF. The V and J genes are TRBV5-1 and TRBJ2-1; 8 bases are a match to TRBD2. J was trimmed by 2 bases and V by 0 bases; bases with no gene match: 7. CDR3 size: 17 residues. Germline CDR1 reads SGHRS; CDR2 reads YFSETQ. Using reference TRBV5-1 and TRBJ2-1 for the parts outside the CDR3, the full variable domain is KAGVTQTPRYLIKTRGQQVTLSCSPISGHRSVSWYQQTPGQGLQFLFEYFSETQRNKGNFPGRFSGRQFSNSRSEMNVSTLELGDSALYLCASSLDGLAQPYNEQFFGPGTRLTVL.

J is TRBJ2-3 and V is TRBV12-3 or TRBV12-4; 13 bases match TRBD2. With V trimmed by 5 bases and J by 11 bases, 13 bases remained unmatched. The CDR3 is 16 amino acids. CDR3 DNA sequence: TGTGCCAGCAGTCTCCGCATGACTAGCGGGGGGAGTAAGCAGTATTTT. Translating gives CASSLRMTSGGSKQYF.

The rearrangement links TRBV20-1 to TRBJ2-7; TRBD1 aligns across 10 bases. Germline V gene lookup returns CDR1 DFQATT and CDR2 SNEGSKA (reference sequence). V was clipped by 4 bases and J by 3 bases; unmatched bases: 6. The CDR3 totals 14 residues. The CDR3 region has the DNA TGCAGTGCTAATCCGGGACAGGGGATCTACGAGCAGTACTTC. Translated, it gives CSANPGQGIYEQYF.

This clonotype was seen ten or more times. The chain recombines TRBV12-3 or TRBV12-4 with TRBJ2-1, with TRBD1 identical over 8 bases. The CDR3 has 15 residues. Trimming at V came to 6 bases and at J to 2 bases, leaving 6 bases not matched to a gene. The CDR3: CASRRTGNAYNEQFF. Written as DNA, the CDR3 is TGTGCCAGCAGACGGACAGGGAACGCCTACAATGAGCAGTTCTTC.

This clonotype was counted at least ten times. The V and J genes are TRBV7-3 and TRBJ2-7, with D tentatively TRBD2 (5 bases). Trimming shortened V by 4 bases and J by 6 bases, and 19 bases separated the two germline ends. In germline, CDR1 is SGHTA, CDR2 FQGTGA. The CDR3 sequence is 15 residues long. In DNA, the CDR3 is TGTGCCAGCAGCTCTTACGGACTTTCACCCACCGAGCAGTACTTC. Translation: CASSSYGLSPTEQYF. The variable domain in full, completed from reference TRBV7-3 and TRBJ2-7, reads GAGVSQTPSNKVTEKGKYVELRCDPISGHTALYWYRQSLGQGPEFLIYFQGTGAADDSGLPNDRFFAVRPEGSVSTLKIQRTERGDSAVYLCASSSYGLSPTEQYFGPGTRLTVT.

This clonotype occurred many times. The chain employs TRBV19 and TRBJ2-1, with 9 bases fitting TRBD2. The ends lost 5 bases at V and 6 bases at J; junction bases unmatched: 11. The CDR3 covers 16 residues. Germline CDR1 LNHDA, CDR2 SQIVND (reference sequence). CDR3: CASSARGREGPNEQFF. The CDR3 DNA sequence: TGTGCCAGTAGTGCCCGGGGGCGGGAGGGTCCCAATGAGCAGTTCTTC.

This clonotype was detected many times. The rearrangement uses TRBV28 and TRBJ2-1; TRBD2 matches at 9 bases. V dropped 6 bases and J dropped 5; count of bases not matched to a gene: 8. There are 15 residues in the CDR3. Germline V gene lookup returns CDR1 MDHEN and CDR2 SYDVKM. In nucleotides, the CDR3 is TGTGCCAGCAGCCTTAGCGGGAGCGAGGACAATGAGCAGTTCTTC. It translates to CASSLSGSEDNEQFF.

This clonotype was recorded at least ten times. The CDR3, as DNA: TGTGCCAGTAGTTTCCGATCCGCCACTGAAGCTTTCTTT. Residues: CASSFRSATEAFF. The rearrangement uses TRBV19 and TRBJ1-1; D is unresolved. Germline CDR1 and CDR2: LNHDA and SQIVND (reference sequence). The V end lost 5 bases, the J end lost 4 bases, and 11 bases lay between the germline ends. This CDR3 is 13 amino acids long. Using reference TRBV19 and TRBJ1-1 for the parts outside the CDR3, the full variable domain is DGGITQSPKYLFRKEGQNVTLSCEQNLNHDAMYWYRQDPGQGLRLIYYSQIVNDFQKGDIAEGYSVSREKKESFPLTVTSAQKNPTAFYLCASSFRSATEAFFGQGTRLTVV.

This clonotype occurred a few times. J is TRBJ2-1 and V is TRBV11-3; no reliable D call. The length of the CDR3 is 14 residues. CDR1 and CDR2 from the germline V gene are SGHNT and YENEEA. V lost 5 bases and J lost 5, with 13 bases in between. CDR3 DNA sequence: TGTGCCAGCAGCCCGCATGATTATAACAATGAGCAGTTCTTC. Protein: CASSPHDYNNEQFF.

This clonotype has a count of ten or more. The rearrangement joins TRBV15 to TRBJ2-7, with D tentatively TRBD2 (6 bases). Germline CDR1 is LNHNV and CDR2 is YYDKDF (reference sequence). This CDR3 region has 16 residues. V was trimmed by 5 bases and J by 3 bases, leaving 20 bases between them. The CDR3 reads CATSGLEGLSLYEQYF. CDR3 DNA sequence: TGTGCCACCAGCGGACTGGAGGGCCTCTCTCTCTACGAGCAGTACTTC.